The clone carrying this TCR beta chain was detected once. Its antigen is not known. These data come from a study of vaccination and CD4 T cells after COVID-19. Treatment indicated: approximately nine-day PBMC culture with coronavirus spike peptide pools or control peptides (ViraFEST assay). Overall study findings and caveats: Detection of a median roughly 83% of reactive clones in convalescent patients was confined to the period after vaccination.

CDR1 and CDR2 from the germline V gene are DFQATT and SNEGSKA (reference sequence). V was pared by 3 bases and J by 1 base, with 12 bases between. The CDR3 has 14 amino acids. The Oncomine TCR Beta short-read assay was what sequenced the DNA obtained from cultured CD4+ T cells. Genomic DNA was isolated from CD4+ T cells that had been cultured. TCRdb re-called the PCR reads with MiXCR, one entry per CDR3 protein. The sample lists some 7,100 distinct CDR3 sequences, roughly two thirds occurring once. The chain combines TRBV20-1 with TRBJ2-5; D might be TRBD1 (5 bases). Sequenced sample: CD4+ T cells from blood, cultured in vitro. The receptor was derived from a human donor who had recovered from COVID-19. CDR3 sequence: CSASRLGPQETQYF. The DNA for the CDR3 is TGCAGTGCTAGCCGACTGGGGCCCCAAGAGACCCAGTACTTC.